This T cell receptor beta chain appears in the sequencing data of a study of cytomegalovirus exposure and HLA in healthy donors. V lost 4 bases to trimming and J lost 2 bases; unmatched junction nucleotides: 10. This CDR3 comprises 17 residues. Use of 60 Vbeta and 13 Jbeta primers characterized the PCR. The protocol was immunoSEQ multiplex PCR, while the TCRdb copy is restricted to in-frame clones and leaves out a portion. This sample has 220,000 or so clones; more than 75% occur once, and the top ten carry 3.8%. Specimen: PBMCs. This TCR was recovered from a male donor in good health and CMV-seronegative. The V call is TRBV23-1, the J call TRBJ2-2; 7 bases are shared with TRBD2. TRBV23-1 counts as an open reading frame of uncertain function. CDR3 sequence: CASSRIRLAANTGELFF. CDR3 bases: TGCGCCAGCAGTCGAATTCGTCTAGCGGCAAACACCGGGGAGCTGTTTTTT.